One TCR beta chain is described in this entry. The data were obtained in a study of blood T cell repertoires in COVID-19. Whole-study context: Sources were T cells, B-cell-depleted T cells, or PBMCs; the material itself was cDNA or gDNA.

This CDR3 has 15 amino acids. The germline gives CDR1 SGHRS, CDR2 YFSETQ. Trimming removed 5 bases at V and 7 bases at J, with 16 bases between. Enrolment of Seattle patients took place during active infection, and they were followed longitudinally. TCRdb's copy holds only in-frame clones and misses some; the assay was immunoSEQ multiplex PCR. The profile shows approximately 300,000 clones, approximately 85% of them singletons. The rearrangement joins TRBV5-1 to TRBJ1-6; the D gene is possibly TRBD1 (6 bases). The sample consisted of peripheral blood. The origin of this receptor is a human donor with COVID-19, enrolled during active disease. The donor label of this sample is uncertain. The DNA of the CDR3 is TGCGCCAGCAGGGCGGACAGCTTTCTAAATTCACCCCTCCACTTT. It translates to CASRADSFLNSPLHF.